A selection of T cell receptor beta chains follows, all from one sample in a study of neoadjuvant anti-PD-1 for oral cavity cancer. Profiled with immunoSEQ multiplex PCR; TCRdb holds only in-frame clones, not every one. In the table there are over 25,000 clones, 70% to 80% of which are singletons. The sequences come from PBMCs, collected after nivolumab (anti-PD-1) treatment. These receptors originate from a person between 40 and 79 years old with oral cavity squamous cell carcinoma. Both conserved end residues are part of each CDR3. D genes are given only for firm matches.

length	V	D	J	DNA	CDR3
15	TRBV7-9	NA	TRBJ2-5	TGTGCCAGCAGCGCCAGGAGGGGGCTCCAAGAGACCCAGTACTTC	CASSARRGLQETQYF
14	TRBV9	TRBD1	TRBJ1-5	TGTGCCAGCAGCTCAGGGGGGGGGATTCAGCCCCAGCATTTT	CASSSGGGIQPQHF
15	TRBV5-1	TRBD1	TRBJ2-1	TGCGCCAGCAGCTTCCGTACAGGGGGGACCGGGGAGCAGTTCTTC	CASSFRTGGTGEQFF
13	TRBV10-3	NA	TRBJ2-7	TGTGCCATCAGTGTAAACAGGGCCTACGAGCAGTACTTC	CAISVNRAYEQYF
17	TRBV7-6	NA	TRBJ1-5	TGTGCCAGCAGCTTAGGTAGCAACCCTTATAGCAATCAGCCCCAGCATTTT	CASSLGSNPYSNQPQHF
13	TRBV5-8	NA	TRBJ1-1	TGTGCCAGCAGCTGGGGGTGGAACACTGAAGCTTTCTTT	CASSWGWNTEAFF
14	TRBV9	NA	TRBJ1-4	TGTGCCAGCAGCGGCAGAGAAGGAAATGAAAAACTGTTTTTT	CASSGREGNEKLFF
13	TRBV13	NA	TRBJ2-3	TGTGCCAGCAGACCCCAGTCCACAGATACGCAGTATTTT	CASRPQSTDTQYF
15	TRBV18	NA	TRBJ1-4	TGTGCCAGCTCAACACAGACAGTGATTAATGAAAAACTGTTTTTT	CASSTQTVINEKLFF
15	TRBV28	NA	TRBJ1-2	TGTGCCAGCAGTTTGTCCGCGGGCAACTACTATGGCTACACCTTC	CASSLSAGNYYGYTF
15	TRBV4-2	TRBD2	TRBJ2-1	TGTGCCAGCAGCCAAGAGGTAGGACTAGCGGGGGAAATACTCTTC	CASSQEVGLAGEILF
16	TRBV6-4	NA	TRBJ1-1	TGTGCCAGCAGTCTTCGGGGGGGGTTGGAGGGCACTGAAGCTTTCTTT	CASSLRGGLEGTEAFF
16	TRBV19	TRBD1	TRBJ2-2	TGTGCCAGTACCGGGACAGGGAAGCGCGGTGCCGGGGAGCTGTTTTTT	CASTGTGKRGAGELFF